Listed below are T cell receptor beta chains from one sample, sequenced in a study of blood T cell dynamics during melanoma immunotherapy. Produced via immunoSEQ multiplex PCR; TCRdb's table is partial and in-frame only. The sample lists fewer than 8,000 clones; roughly 91% were seen once. Sequenced here: cell-free DNA from blood, sampled from a patient treated with checkpoint blockade. Receptors were obtained from a human donor with melanoma. Each CDR3 is given without its conserved first and last residue. Each record gives: J gene, V gene, CDR3 protein.

>TRBJ2-2|TRBV9
ASSVESSGYHTGELF
>TRBJ1-1|TRBV2
ASRYPGLNTEAF
>TRBJ2-1|TRBV10-3
ASGLAGGNNEQF
>TRBJ1-1|TRBV6-5
ASSFGGTEAF
>TRBJ2-7|TRBV2
ASSNTGMIVDEQY
>TRBJ2-3|TRBV6-6
ASTTRGAGGTDTQY
>TRBJ2-3|TRBV27
ASSPFGGVQY
>TRBJ2-5|TRBV10-1
ASSEIRGGTQY
>TRBJ1-2|TRBV11-2
ASSLDRSNYGYT
>NA|TRBV10-3
AISGVSGEQY
>TRBJ1-1|TRBV5-4
ASQKGAAASTEAF
>TRBJ2-5|TRBV18
ASSPRLAGGQETQY
>TRBJ1-6|TRBV30
AWSVIRWDSSYNSPLH
>TRBJ2-3|TRBV5-6
ASSPQTGSLADTQY
>TRBJ1-6|TRBV7-2
ASSGRYPGQNSPLH
>TRBJ1-5|TRBV6-6
ASSYGSNQPQH
>TRBJ1-5|TRBV5-1
ASSAGQGNQPQH
>TRBJ1-1|TRBV9
ASSVARGNTEAF
>TRBJ2-7|TRBV21-1
ASNPTSSYEQY
>TRBJ2-4|TRBV9
ASSVGLAGVTTKNIQY
>NA|TRBV7-2
ASSLGFGREGGYEQY
>TRBJ2-5|TRBV5-4
ASSLGLAGAETQY
>TRBJ1-1|TRBV9
ASSVGTMGDTEAF
>TRBJ2-5|TRBV5-1
ASKVAGPETQY
>TRBJ2-7|TRBV6-5
ASSPPGQAYEQY
>TRBJ1-2|TRBV11-1
ASSSYPKTGTGKTYT
>TRBJ2-7|TRBV7-3
ASSRAGGDEQY
>TRBJ1-2|TRBV28
ASSYMRTGGTYGYT
>TRBJ1-5|TRBV2
ASSPTGGYQPQH
>TRBJ1-6|TRBV4-1
ASSPVSPGDSPLH
>TRBJ2-3|TRBV11-2
ASSHRQGLTHTQY
>NA|TRBV7-9
ASSHPGRSYEQY
>TRBJ1-6|TRBV10-3
AISETRGSGGSPLH
>TRBJ1-4|TRBV2
ASSSGTGGAESEKLF
>TRBJ1-2|TRBV2
ATQIGTGGLPLPGYT
>TRBJ2-7|TRBV10-1
ASSASGTSYEQY
>TRBJ2-6|TRBV30
AWSRGMGSGANVLT
>TRBJ2-2|TRBV7-9
ASRFSGQNTGELF
>TRBJ1-2|TRBV6-5
ASSYSIWGRDYGYT
>TRBJ1-2|TRBV9
ASSEEQGPAYGYT
>TRBJ2-7|TRBV9
ASSARQGWAYEQY
>TRBJ1-1|TRBV9
ASSILATGGTEAF
>TRBJ1-1|TRBV5-1
ASSLDEDSNTEAF
>TRBJ2-2|TRBV9
ASSVDVAGELF
>TRBJ2-1|TRBV5-1
ASSLEGQTYNEQF
>TRBJ2-2|TRBV5-6
ASSLGDRPYTGELF
>TRBJ1-2|TRBV19
ATRRSGAHT
>TRBJ2-7|TRBV11-2
ASRGEVQDEQY
>TRBJ1-4|TRBV6-5
ASKYRDRAGEKLF
>TRBJ1-5|TRBV7-2
ASSPDSYQPQH
>TRBJ2-1|TRBV28
ASSLRGYNEQF
>TRBJ2-3|TRBV19
ASSTLDSTTDTQY
>TRBJ1-5|TRBV5-6
ASSFSGRGFRGNQPQH
>TRBJ1-5|TRBV6-1
ASSEAAAGLQH
>TRBJ2-1|TRBV7-6
ASSLALAGSYNEQF
>TRBJ1-2|TRBV5-1
ASSLEGNGGYT
>TRBJ2-3|TRBV4-1
ASSLVRFTDTQY
>TRBJ1-5|TRBV2
ASSRNSNQPQH
>TRBJ2-4|TRBV29-1
STATGPKNIQY